A single sample gave rise to the 27 T cell receptor beta chains below, sequenced in a study of blood T cells in healthy people across ages. A J-beta primer mix and a sample-barcoded 5' primer were used in a second PCR of roughly 7 to 12 cycles. TCRdb itself ran the 5' RACE reads through MiXCR, one entry per CDR3 protein. The repertoire holds more than 1,000,000 distinct CDR3 sequences, roughly a quarter seen once, with around 0.7% in the top ten. This same sample was also taken into another study, of T cells of mothers and their children.

The material sequenced was blood. Every receptor here comes from a girl aged 2-10 years in good health.

Only a few counts were recorded for this clonotype. The chain has TRBV25-1 and TRBJ2-6; TRBD1 is a possible D gene (8 bases). The CDR3 is 14 amino acids. Trimming took off 4 bases at V and 11 bases at J, with 15 bases between the two ends. Looked up from germline, CDR1 is MGHDK and CDR2 is SYGVNS. The CDR3 DNA follows: TGTGCCAGCAGTGCAGCAACAGGGGGGGACGTCCTGACTTTC. Translated: CASSAATGGDVLTF.

A few counts support this clonotype. This chain connects TRBV28 to TRBJ2-5; D may correspond to TRBD1 or TRBD2 (5 bases each). Germline V CDR1 and CDR2: MDHEN, SYDVKM. This CDR3 comprises 16 residues. V shed 3 bases and J shed 1 base, with 15 bases lying between them. CDR3 loop: CASSFRLWGTQETQYF. CDR3 sequence (DNA): TGTGCCAGCAGTTTCCGATTGTGGGGGACCCAAGAGACCCAGTACTTC.

The chain uses TRBV6-5 and TRBJ1-1, with D unclear. CDR1 is MNHEY, CDR2 SVGAGI, per germline. Trimming left V 5 bases short and J 3 bases short, with 13 bases between. The CDR3 loop spans 14 amino acids. The CDR3 coding sequence is TGTGCCAGCAGTACCCTAGGGAGTTACACTGAAGCTTTCTTT. Amino acids: CASSTLGSYTEAFF.

The V and J genes are TRBV15 and TRBJ2-3; possibly TRBD1 for D (6 bases). The CDR3 runs 17 residues. V lost 4 bases, J lost 2 bases, and 19 bases lay in between. Germline loops: CDR1 LNHNV, CDR2 YYDKDF (reference sequence). CDR3 DNA sequence: TGTGCCACCAGCAAAGGCACGGGACAAGGAGTCACAGATACGCAGTATTTT. This sequence encodes CATSKGTGQGVTDTQYF.

J is TRBJ2-3 and V is TRBV5-1; 13 positions agree with TRBD2. This CDR3 comprises 16 residues. V shed 4 bases and J 4 bases; nucleotides not matched to a gene: 6. Per germline, CDR1 SGHRS and CDR2 YFSETQ. CDR3 in amino acids: CASSHGGLAGADTQYF. In DNA, the CDR3 is TGCGCCAGCAGCCACGGTGGACTAGCGGGGGCAGATACGCAGTATTTT.

This clonotype appeared a few times. The chain's CDR3 is CASSIDSYEQYF. The CDR3 coding sequence is TGTGCCAGCAGTATTGACAGCTACGAGCAGTACTTC. This chain joins TRBV12-3 or TRBV12-4 and TRBJ2-7, with D perhaps matching TRBD1 (5 bases). The CDR3 covers 12 residues. V was clipped by 5 bases and J by 3 bases, with 8 bases between them.

This clonotype was counted between two and nine times. This chain uses TRBV28 with TRBJ1-3; D is uncertain. Germline assignment: CDR1 MDHEN and CDR2 SYDVKM. This CDR3 spans 12 amino acids. V was pared by 5 bases and J by 2 bases, with 4 bases between. CDR3 bases: TGTGCCAGCAGTATAGCTGGAAACACCATATATTTT. Its protein is CASSIAGNTIYF.

This clonotype showed up just a few times. The V and J genes are TRBV6-1 and TRBJ1-1, with D tentatively TRBD1 (5 bases). This CDR3 is built from 13 residues. Trimming pared 11 bases from V and 3 bases from J, leaving 16 bases between. In germline, CDR1 is MNHNS, CDR2 SASEGT. The CDR3 spells CAGGGLLDTEAFF. CDR3 bases: TGTGCCGGTGGGGGGTTATTGGACACTGAAGCTTTCTTT.

A few counts support this clonotype. The chain recombines TRBV6-2 or TRBV6-3 with TRBJ2-1; 8 bases agree with TRBD2. The germline V gene encodes CDR1 MNHEY and CDR2 SVGEGT. With 8 bases clipped from V and 0 bases from J, the junction kept 6 bases outside the gene matches. This CDR3 spans 15 amino acids. CDR3 in amino acids: CASLQRGSSYNEQFF. CDR3 sequence (DNA): TGTGCCAGCCTACAGCGGGGGAGCTCCTACAATGAGCAGTTCTTC.

The table lists this clonotype with a few counts. V gene TRBV5-1 combines with J gene TRBJ1-2; the match to TRBD1 covers 7 bases. Germline CDR1 SGHRS, CDR2 YFSETQ. This CDR3 spans 14 amino acids. The V and J ends lost 3 bases and 6 bases, in that order; junction bases with no gene match: 8. CDR3 DNA sequence: TGCGCCAGCAGCTCGGGACAGACGCTCAATGGCTACACCTTC. Protein product: CASSSGQTLNGYTF.

This clonotype was seen only a few times. Written as DNA, the CDR3 is TGCAGTGCTAGTGGGGGCCCCCCGAGGGGCACTGAAGCTTTCTTT. It encodes CSASGGPPRGTEAFF. The chain carries TRBV20-1 and TRBJ1-1; a possible D gene is TRBD1 (6 bases). Germline V CDR1 and CDR2: DFQATT, SNEGSKA (reference sequence). CDR3 length: 15 residues. With 3 bases removed from V and 4 bases from J, the gap between germline ends came to 18 bases.

This clonotype was counted only a few times. The chain joins TRBV4-1 to TRBJ2-7; 8 bases map to TRBD2. The length of the CDR3 is 16 residues. Germline-derived CDR1 and CDR2 are MGHRA and YSYEKL. The V segment lost 1 base and the J segment 0 bases; nucleotides outside the gene matches: 5. CDR3 sequence: CASSQVAGGGSYEQYF. The CDR3, as DNA: TGCGCCAGCAGCCAAGTGGCGGGAGGTGGCTCCTACGAGCAGTACTTC.

This clonotype came up a few times. The J gene is TRBJ1-2, the V gene TRBV7-2; 11 bases fit TRBD1. CDR1 and CDR2 from the germline V gene are SGHTA and FQGNSA. This CDR3 contains 14 residues. V lost 6 bases and J lost 6; bases outside the gene matches: 6. The CDR3 nucleotides are TGTGCCAGCAGGCACCGGGACAGGGGGGATGGCTACACCTTC. This codes for CASRHRDRGDGYTF.

This clonotype was counted between two and nine times. The chain uses TRBV28 and TRBJ1-4; possible D gene TRBD1, 5 bases. The CDR3 has 14 residues. The V gene's germline CDR1 is MDHEN and CDR2 SYDVKM. V was pared by 7 bases and J by 6 bases, with 15 bases between. The CDR3, as DNA: TGTGCCAGCACTGGTCGGGACTATGATGAAAAACTGTTTTTT. It translates to CASTGRDYDEKLFF.

This clonotype was found a few times. The chain employs TRBV7-8 and TRBJ2-7; D possibly corresponds to TRBD1 (6 bases). The length of the CDR3 is 12 residues. The germline V gene encodes CDR1 SGHVS and CDR2 FQNEAQ. V was pared by 4 bases and J by 6 bases, with 10 bases between. The CDR3, as DNA: TGTGCCAGCAGCTATATGGGGGCCGAGCAGTACTTC. Translating it yields CASSYMGAEQYF.

V gene TRBV29-1 combines with J gene TRBJ1-5; TRBD1 agrees at 8 bases. Unmatched junction bases numbered 3, after V lost 4 bases and J lost 4 bases. Germline V gene data show CDR1 as SQVTM and CDR2 as ANQGSEA. The CDR3 loop spans 13 amino acids. CDR3 protein: CSVAGGSNQPQHF. CDR3 DNA: TGCAGCGTTGCAGGGGGCTCAAATCAGCCCCAGCATTTT.

The sample holds a few counts of this clonotype. The genes are TRBV28 and TRBJ1-5; 7 bases are a match to TRBD1. J gave up 3 bases and V 8 bases, and 16 bases lay outside the gene matches. This CDR3 comprises 17 residues. The V gene's germline CDR1 is MDHEN and CDR2 SYDVKM. The chain's CDR3 is CASGLEIRQGPNQPQHF. CDR3 in DNA: TGTGCCAGCGGGCTGGAGATTCGACAGGGCCCCAATCAGCCCCAGCATTTT.

This clonotype has at least ten counts. V is TRBV4-3 and J is TRBJ2-3, with 8 bases aligning to TRBD2. CDR1 LGHNA and CDR2 YSLEER come from the germline V gene. With 0 bases clipped from V and 4 bases from J, the junction kept 15 bases outside the gene matches. The CDR3 length is 19 residues. The CDR3 is CASSQDGASGPQSADTQYF. The CDR3, as DNA: TGCGCCAGCAGCCAAGATGGGGCTAGCGGGCCCCAATCCGCAGATACGCAGTATTTT.

The chain couples TRBV12-3 or TRBV12-4 to TRBJ2-7, with 9 bases that match TRBD1. The CDR3 extends over 18 amino acids. V shed 3 bases and J 0 bases; nucleotides not matched to a gene: 12. The chain's CDR3 is CASSFTGGLGVGSYEQYF. CDR3 DNA: TGTGCCAGCAGTTTTACAGGGGGCTTAGGAGTCGGCTCCTACGAGCAGTACTTC.

The chain links TRBV6-6 to TRBJ1-4, with TRBD1 as a possible D gene (6 bases). The CDR3 totals 14 residues. Germline V CDR1 and CDR2: MNHNY, SVGAGI (reference sequence). V was shortened by 6 bases and J by 6 bases, with 14 bases between the two germline ends. The CDR3 nucleotides read TGTGCCAGCAGCTTAACCCCAGGGGATGAAAAACTGTTTTTT. It encodes CASSLTPGDEKLFF.

This clonotype was detected a few times. This chain uses TRBV9 with TRBJ1-2; 7 bases fit TRBD1. Germline trimming cut 3 bases from V and 2 bases from J; bases unmatched to any gene: 7. The CDR3 has 15 amino acids. From germline, CDR1 is SGDLS and CDR2 YYNGEE. The CDR3: CASSGTQGGNYGYTF. The CDR3 DNA follows: TGTGCCAGCAGCGGGACCCAGGGGGGCAACTATGGCTACACCTTC.

The chain combines TRBV29-1 with TRBJ2-1, with a possible D match to TRBD2 (7 bases). CDR3 length equals 14 residues. From germline, CDR1 is SQVTM and CDR2 ANQGSEA. Trimming shortened V by 4 bases and J by 4 bases, and 14 bases separated the two germline ends. The DNA of the CDR3 is TGCAGCGTTGCGGGGGGCGGAGGATACAATGAGCAGTTCTTC. This sequence encodes CSVAGGGGYNEQFF.

CDR3: CASSTSGGFGELFF. The CDR3 coding sequence is TGTGCCAGCAGCACTAGCGGGGGGTTCGGGGAGCTGTTTTTT. The chain combines TRBV9 with TRBJ2-2, with 12 bases that match TRBD2. Losses at the gene ends were 4 bases for V and 7 bases for J; bases not matched to a gene: 2. Germline V gives CDR1 SGDLS, CDR2 YYNGEE. This CDR3 has 14 amino acids.

This clonotype came up a few times. The chain links TRBV7-3 to TRBJ2-1; D gene unclear. The germline V gene has CDR1 SGHTA and CDR2 FQGTGA. This CDR3 has 15 residues. The V end lost 1 base, the J end lost 5 bases, and 12 bases lay between the germline ends. CDR3 loop: CASSLNSLENNEQFF. CDR3 bases: TGTGCCAGCAGCTTAAACAGTCTCGAGAACAATGAGCAGTTCTTC.

The chain employs TRBV5-1 and TRBJ1-1; D is undetermined. There are 12 residues in the CDR3. Germline CDR1 and CDR2: SGHRS and YFSETQ. The V and J ends lost 4 bases and 7 bases respectively, with 11 bases between them. CDR3 residues: CASSPSPSEAFF. CDR3 DNA sequence: TGCGCCAGCAGCCCGAGCCCAAGTGAAGCTTTCTTT.

The chain combines TRBV12-3 or TRBV12-4 with TRBJ1-5, with 7 bases lining up with TRBD1. V shed 3 bases and J 6 bases; nucleotides not matched to a gene: 5. The CDR3 totals 14 residues. In DNA form, the CDR3 reads TGTGCCAGCAGTTTTGACAGGGAGATTCAGCCCCAGCATTTT. It codes for CASSFDREIQPQHF.

This clonotype showed up just a few times. This chain links TRBV20-1 with TRBJ1-2; D unclear. V lost 0 bases and J lost 7, with 3 bases in between. The CDR3 consists of 10 residues. CDR1 is DFQATT and CDR2 is SNEGSKA in the germline V gene (reference sequence). DNA for the CDR3: TGCAGTGCTAGAGACAGTGGCTACACCTTC. Protein sequence: CSARDSGYTF.